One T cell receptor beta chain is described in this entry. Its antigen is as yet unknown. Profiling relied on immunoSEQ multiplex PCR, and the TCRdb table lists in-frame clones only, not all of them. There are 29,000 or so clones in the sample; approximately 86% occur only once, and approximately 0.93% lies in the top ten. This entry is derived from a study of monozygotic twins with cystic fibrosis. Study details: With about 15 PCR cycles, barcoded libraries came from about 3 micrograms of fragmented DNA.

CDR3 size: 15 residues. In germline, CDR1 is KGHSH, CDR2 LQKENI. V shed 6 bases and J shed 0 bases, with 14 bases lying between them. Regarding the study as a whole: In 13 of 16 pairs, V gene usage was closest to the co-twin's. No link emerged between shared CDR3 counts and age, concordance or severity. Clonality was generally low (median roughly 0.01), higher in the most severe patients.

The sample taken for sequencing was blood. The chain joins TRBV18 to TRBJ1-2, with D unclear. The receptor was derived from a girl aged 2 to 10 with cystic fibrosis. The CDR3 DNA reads TGTGCCAGCTCTCCCGCTGAGGGTCCTAACTATGGCTACACCTTC. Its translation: CASSPAEGPNYGYTF.